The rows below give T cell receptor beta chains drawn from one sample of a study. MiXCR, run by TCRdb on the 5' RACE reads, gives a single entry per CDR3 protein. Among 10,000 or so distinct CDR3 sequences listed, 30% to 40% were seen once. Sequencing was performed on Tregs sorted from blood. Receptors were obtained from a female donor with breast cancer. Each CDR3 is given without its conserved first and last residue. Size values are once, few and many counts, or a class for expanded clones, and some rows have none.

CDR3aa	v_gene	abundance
ASRNPAEEAF	TRBV21-1	medium-sized
ASSYSGLVYNEQF	TRBV6-2/TRBV6-3	medium-sized
ASSQGLAGADTQY	TRBV4-2	medium-sized
ASSQGLRRGTGELF	TRBV12-3/TRBV12-4	-
ASRVGVTDEQY	TRBV6-5	large
ASSQNSGGTYEQY	TRBV4-1	-
ASSLEHRSSYNEQF	TRBV5-1	few
SARVAQGGNQPQH	TRBV20-1	medium-sized
ASSRGQNNQPQH	TRBV6-6	few
ASSQDSLTGELF	TRBV7-9	-
ASSLNTGSPIQY	TRBV7-3	medium-sized
ASSQTEQLNSPLH	TRBV4-2	-
ASSLAGRGSPLH	TRBV5-1	once
ASSPDRSSYEQY	TRBV11-3	-
ASSDRQVYGYT	TRBV25-1	medium-sized
ASSIIAGGPISDTQY	TRBV9	few
ASSYYPADGGQY	TRBV6-6	-
ASSQDPSRRSPLH	TRBV4-3	medium-sized
ARSRAPNQETQY	TRBV7-8	-
AISTGETSGELF	TRBV10-3	-
SVGAEDRDQETQY	TRBV29-1	medium-sized
ASSFIKTRGPDTGELF	TRBV5-1	-
AISDRSRGVLNTEAF	TRBV10-3	-
ASSEGRQNTEAF	TRBV2	-
ASSRPTSGSGGYNEQF	TRBV6-5	-
SAQPQPGTSRDTQY	TRBV20-1	-
ASSADSGKGETQY	TRBV2	few
SANTKDRGIYGYT	TRBV20-1	few
ASSFEKQGALNEQY	TRBV6-2/TRBV6-3	medium-sized
ASSLIGGELF	TRBV7-2	-
SARDYRTSGHSYNEQF	TRBV20-1	hyperexpanded
ASSAGGGQGNSPLH	TRBV9	few
ASSPSFSNEQF	TRBV18	-
ASSRLAGSDYEQY	TRBV3-1	-
ASSSRGDEQY	TRBV7-6	few
ASSQENGANYGYT	TRBV4-2	medium-sized
ASSQANLVGRGNTEAF	TRBV4-1	-
SASLDWNYNEQF	TRBV20-1	-
ASSTRDYNEQF	TRBV4-2	few
AWRRVNTEAF	TRBV30	few
ASSRNQGAQY	TRBV18	-
ASSEQGAGANVLT	TRBV25-1	medium-sized
ASSYSRFGGLGYNEQF	TRBV6-2/TRBV6-3	-
ASSWDFTDTQY	TRBV12-3/TRBV12-4	-
ASSPTDSPNTGELF	TRBV7-3	medium-sized